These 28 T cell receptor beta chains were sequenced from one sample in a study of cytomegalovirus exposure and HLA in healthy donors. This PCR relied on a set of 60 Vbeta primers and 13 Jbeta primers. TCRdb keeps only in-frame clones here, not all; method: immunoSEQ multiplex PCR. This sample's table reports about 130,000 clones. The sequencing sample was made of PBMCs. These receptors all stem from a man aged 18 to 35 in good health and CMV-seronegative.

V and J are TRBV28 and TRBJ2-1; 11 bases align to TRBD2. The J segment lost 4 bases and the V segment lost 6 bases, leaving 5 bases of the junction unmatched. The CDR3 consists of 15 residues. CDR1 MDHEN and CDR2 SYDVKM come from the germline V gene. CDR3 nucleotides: TGTGCCAGCAGCCAAAGGACTAGCGGGTACAATGAGCAGTTCTTC. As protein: CASSQRTSGYNEQFF.

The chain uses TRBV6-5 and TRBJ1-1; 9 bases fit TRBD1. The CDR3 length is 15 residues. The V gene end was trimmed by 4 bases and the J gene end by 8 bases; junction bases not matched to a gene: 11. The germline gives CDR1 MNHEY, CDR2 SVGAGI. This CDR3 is CASSSGTGGAGEAFF. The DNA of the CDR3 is TGTGCCAGCAGTTCCGGCACAGGGGGCGCGGGCGAAGCTTTCTTT.

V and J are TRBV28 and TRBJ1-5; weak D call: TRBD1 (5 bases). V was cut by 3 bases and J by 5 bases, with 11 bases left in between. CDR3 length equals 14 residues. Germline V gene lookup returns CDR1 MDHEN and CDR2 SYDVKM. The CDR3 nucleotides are TGTGCCAGCAGTTTGCGGCAGGGCCATCAGCCCCAGCATTTT. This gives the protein CASSLRQGHQPQHF.

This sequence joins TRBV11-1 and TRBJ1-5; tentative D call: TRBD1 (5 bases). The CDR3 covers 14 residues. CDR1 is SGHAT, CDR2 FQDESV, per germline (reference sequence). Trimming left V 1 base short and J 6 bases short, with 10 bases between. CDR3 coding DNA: TGTGCCAGCAGCTTAGACCCGGGGGGTCAGCCCCAGCATTTT. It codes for CASSLDPGGQPQHF.

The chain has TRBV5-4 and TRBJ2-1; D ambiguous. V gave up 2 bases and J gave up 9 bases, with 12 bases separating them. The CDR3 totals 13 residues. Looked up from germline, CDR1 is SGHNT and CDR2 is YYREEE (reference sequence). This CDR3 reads CASSFGRLSEQFF. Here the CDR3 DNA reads TGTGCCAGCAGCTTCGGTCGACTCTCTGAGCAGTTCTTC.

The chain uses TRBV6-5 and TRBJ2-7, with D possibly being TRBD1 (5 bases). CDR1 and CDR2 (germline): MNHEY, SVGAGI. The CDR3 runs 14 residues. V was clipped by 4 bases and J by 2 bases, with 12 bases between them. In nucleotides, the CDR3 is TGTGCCAGCAGTTCTCAGGGTGGGGCCTACGAGCAGTACTTC. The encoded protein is CASSSQGGAYEQYF.

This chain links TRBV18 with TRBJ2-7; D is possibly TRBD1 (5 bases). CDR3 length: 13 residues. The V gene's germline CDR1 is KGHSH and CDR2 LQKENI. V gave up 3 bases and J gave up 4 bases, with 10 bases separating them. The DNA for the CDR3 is TGTGCCAGCTCACCGGGGCAGGTGTACGAGCAGTACTTC. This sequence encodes CASSPGQVYEQYF. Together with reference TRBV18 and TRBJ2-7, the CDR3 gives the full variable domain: NAGVMQNPRHLVRRRGQEARLRCSPMKGHSHVYWYRQLPEEGLKFMVYLQKENIIDESGMPKERFSAEFPKEGPSILRIQQVVRGDSAAYFCASSPGQVYEQYFGPGTRLTVT.

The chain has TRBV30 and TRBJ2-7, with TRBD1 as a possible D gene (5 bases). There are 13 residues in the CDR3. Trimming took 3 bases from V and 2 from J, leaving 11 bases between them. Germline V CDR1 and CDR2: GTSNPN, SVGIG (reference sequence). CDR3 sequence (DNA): TGTGCCTGGAGAGGTCAGGGAACCTACGAGCAGTACTTC. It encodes CAWRGQGTYEQYF.

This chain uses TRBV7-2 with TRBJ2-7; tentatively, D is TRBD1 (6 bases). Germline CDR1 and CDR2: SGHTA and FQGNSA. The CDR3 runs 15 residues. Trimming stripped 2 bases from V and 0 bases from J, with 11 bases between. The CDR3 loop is CASSLTGQSSYEQYF. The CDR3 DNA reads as TGTGCCAGCAGCTTAACAGGGCAGAGCTCCTACGAGCAGTACTTC.

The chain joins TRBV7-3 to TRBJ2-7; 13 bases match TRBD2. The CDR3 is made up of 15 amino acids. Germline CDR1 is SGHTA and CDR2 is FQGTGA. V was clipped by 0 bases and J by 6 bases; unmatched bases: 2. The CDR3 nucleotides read TGTGCCAGCAGCTTAACTGGACTAGCGGGAGTCGAGCAGTACTTC. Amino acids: CASSLTGLAGVEQYF.

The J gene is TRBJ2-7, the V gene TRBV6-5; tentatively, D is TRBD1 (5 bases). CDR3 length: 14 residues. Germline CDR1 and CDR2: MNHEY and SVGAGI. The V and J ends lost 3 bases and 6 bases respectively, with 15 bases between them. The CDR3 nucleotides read TGTGCCAGCAGTTATGTTGGGGCCTCCCCCGAGCAGTACTTC. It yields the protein CASSYVGASPEQYF.

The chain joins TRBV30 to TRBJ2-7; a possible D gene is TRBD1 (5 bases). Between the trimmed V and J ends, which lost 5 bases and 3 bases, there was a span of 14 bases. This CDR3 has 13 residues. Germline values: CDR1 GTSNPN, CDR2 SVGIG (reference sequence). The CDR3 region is CAWGYGQGYEQYF. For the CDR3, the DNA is TGTGCCTGGGGATATGGCCAGGGCTACGAGCAGTACTTC.

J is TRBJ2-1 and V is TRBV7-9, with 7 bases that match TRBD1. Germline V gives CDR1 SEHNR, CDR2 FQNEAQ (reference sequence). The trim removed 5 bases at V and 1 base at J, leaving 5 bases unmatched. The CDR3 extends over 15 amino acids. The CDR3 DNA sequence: TGTGCCAGCAGCGTTAGACAGGGTTCCTACAATGAGCAGTTCTTC. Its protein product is CASSVRQGSYNEQFF.

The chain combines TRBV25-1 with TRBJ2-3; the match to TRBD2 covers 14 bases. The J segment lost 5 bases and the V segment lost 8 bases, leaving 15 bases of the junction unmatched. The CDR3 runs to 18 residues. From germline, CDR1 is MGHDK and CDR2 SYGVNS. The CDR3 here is CASSDGTSGRAWVDTQYF. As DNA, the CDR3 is TGTGCCAGCTCGGACGGGACTAGCGGGAGAGCGTGGGTAGATACGCAGTATTTT.

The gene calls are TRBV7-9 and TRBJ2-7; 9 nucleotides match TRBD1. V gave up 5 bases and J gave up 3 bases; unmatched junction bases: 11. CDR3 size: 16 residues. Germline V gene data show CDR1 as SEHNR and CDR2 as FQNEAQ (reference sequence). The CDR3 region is CASSKTGGTGSYEQYF. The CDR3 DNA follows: TGTGCCAGCAGCAAAACCGGCGGGACAGGGAGCTACGAGCAGTACTTC.

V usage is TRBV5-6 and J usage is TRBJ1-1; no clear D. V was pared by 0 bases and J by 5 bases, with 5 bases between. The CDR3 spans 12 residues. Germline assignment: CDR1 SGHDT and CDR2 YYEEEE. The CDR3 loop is CASSLGTTEAFF. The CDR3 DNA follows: TGTGCCAGCAGCTTGGGGACTACTGAAGCTTTCTTT.

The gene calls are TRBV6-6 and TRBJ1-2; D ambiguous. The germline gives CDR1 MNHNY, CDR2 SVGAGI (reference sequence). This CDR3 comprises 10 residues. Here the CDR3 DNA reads TGTGCTCCAGCAGTGGAGGGCTACACCTTC. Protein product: CAPAVEGYTF.

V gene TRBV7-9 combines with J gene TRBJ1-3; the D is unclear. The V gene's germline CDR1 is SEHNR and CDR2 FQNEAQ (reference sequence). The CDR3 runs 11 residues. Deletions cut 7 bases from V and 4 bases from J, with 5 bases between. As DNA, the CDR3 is TGTGCCAGCACCCAGGGAAACACCATATATTTT. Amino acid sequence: CASTQGNTIYF.

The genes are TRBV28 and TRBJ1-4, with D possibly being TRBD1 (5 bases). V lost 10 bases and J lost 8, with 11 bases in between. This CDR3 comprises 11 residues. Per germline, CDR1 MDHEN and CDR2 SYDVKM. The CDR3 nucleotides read TGTGCCATCGGGGGAGGGGAAAAACTGTTTTTT. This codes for CAIGGGEKLFF.

CDR3 in amino acids: CASTPGGTRRNEQFF. The CDR3 DNA reads TGTGCCAGCACCCCAGGGGGGACAAGGAGGAATGAGCAGTTCTTC. This chain links TRBV6-1 with TRBJ2-1, with a possible D match to TRBD1 (7 bases). V gave up 7 bases and J gave up 7 bases, with 20 bases separating them. CDR3 length: 15 residues. Germline loops: CDR1 MNHNS, CDR2 SASEGT.

The CDR3 sequence is CASTGTSNTGELFF. In DNA, the CDR3 is TGTGCCAGCACCGGGACTAGCAACACCGGGGAGCTGTTTTTT. The chain uses TRBV28 and TRBJ2-2, with TRBD2 matching over 9 bases. After removal of 7 bases from V and 2 bases from J, the junction contained 2 bases not matched to a gene. The CDR3 sequence is 14 residues long. In germline, CDR1 is MDHEN, CDR2 SYDVKM. Full variable domain (outside the CDR3, taken from reference TRBV28 and TRBJ2-2): DVKVTQSSRYLVKRTGEKVFLECVQDMDHENMFWYRQDPGLGLRLIYFSYDVKMKEKGDIPEGYSVSREKKERFSLILESASTNQTSMYLCASTGTSNTGELFFGEGSRLTVL.

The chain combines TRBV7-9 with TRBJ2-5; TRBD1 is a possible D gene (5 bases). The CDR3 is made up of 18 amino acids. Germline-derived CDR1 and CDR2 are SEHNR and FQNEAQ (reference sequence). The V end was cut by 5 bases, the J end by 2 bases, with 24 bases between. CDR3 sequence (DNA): TGTGCCAGCAGCCCCCTCAACCTCCTCAGGGCAAGTCAAGAGACCCAGTACTTC. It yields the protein CASSPLNLLRASQETQYF.

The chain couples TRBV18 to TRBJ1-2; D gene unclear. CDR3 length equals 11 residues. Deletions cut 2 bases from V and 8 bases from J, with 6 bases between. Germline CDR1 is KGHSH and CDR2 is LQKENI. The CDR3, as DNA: TGTGCCAGCTCACCAGGGGAGGGCTACACCTTC. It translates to CASSPGEGYTF.

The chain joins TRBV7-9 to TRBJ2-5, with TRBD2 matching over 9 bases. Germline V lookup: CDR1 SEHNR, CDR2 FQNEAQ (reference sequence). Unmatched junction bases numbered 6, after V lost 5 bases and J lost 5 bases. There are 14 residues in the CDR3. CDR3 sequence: CASSISSGKETQYF. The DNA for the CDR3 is TGTGCCAGCAGCATCTCTAGCGGGAAGGAGACCCAGTACTTC.

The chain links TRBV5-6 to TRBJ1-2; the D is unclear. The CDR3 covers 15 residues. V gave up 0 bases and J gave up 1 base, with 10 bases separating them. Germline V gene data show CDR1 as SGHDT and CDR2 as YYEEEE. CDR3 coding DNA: TGTGCCAGCAGCTTGGTCCGACTTTTTAACTATGGCTACACCTTC. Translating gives CASSLVRLFNYGYTF. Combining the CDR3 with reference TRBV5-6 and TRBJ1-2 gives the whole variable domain DAGVTQSPTHLIKTRGQQVTLRCSPKSGHDTVSWYQQALGQGPQFIFQYYEEEERQRGNFPDRFSGHQFPNYSSELNVNALLLGDSALYLCASSLVRLFNYGYTFGSGTRLTVV.

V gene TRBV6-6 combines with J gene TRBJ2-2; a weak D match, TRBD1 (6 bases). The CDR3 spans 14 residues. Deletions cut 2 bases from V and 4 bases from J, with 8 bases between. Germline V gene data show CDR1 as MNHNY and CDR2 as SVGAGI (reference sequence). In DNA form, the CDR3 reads TGTGCCAGCAGTTACACAGGGAGCACCGGGGAGCTGTTTTTT. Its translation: CASSYTGSTGELFF.

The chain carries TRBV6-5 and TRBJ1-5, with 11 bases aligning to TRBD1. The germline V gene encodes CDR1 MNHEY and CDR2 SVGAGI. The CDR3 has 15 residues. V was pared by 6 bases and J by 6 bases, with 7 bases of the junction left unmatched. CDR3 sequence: CASRGGQGAGQPQHF. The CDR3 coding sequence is TGTGCCAGCAGGGGAGGACAGGGGGCTGGTCAGCCCCAGCATTTT.

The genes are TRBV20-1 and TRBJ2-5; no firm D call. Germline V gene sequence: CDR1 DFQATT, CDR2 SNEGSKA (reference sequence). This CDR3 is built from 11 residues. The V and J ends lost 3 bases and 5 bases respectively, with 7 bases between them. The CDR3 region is CSASFPETQYF. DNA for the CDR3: TGCAGTGCTAGTTTTCCGGAGACCCAGTACTTC.